This TCR beta chain was observed in a study of T cell responses to AZD1222 COVID-19 vaccine. Second doses at about 4 or about 12 weeks were pooled. The method was immunoSEQ multiplex PCR; TCRdb's version includes in-frame clones alone and lacks a portion of them. Of about 140,000 clones detected, more than 75% appear once; the ten largest clones hold 2.5% to 3.5%. Trimming took off 2 bases at V and 2 bases at J, with 8 bases between the two ends. The CDR3 runs 14 residues. Per the germline V gene, CDR1 is SGHRS and CDR2 is YFSETQ. Study outcomes and limitations: It should be noted that donors were predominantly white British and more often female, and clonal diversity was possibly underestimated. Repertoire sampling happened only post peak T cell response.

In its sample, this clone was seen once. The target antigen is unknown. The TCR originated in an adult who received the AZD1222 COVID-19 vaccine. The chain uses TRBV5-1 and TRBJ1-5, with D uncertain. The sample here was peripheral blood, taken 28 days after the second AZD1222 dose. CDR3: CASSLDGGNQPQHF. For the CDR3, the DNA is TGCGCCAGCAGCTTAGATGGGGGCAATCAGCCCCAGCATTTT.